The rows below give T cell receptor beta chains drawn from one sample of a study of shared clonotypes between healthy human individuals. Assay: immunoSEQ multiplex PCR; the TCRdb copy retains only in-frame clones and omits some. The sample lists 450,000 to 600,000 clones; around 74% were seen once. The sequenced material came from PBMCs. These receptors were collected from a woman in her thirties or forties in good health. Some clones in this sample may be carry-over from other donors' samples. Both conserved end residues are trimmed from each CDR3. The D gene is left open where the match is weak.

V	D	CDR3
TRBV28	.	ASSLGGRGATGELF
TRBV6-5	.	ASRASNTGELF
TRBV19	.	ASSIVGNSNQPQH
TRBV4-3	TRBD1	ASSPGGQGGGGSYEQY
TRBV19	TRBD1	ASSETGTGVTEAF
TRBV6-5	.	ASSYSTGAGGKLF
TRBV5-4	.	ASSLRGDTQY
TRBV7-9	.	ASSLETTEAF
TRBV7-2	.	ASSLEATGTDTQY
TRBV2	.	ASTLGLNNEQF
TRBV11-2	.	ASSSTGHREQY
TRBV28	.	ASFRRALLNTEAF
TRBV11-1	TRBD1	ASSPQGRSPYEQY
TRBV12-2	.	ASRSPGLAGVGNIGELF
TRBV29-1	.	SVGAGAGGEGGYT
TRBV9	.	ASSVGQTGANVLT
TRBV7-8	.	ASSSTWGDTEAF
TRBV18	TRBD1	ASSPLKTGASYEQY
TRBV28	.	ASTPSPRGEAF
TRBV28	.	ASSLLSGATYEQY
TRBV6-5	.	ASRSTGLLNTEAF
TRBV28	TRBD1	ASGGTGRGYGYT
TRBV6-6	.	ASKGQNSNQPQH
TRBV10-3	.	AISPDRFNQPQH
TRBV10-2	TRBD2	ASSDPRLAGGPLGHEQY